This T cell receptor beta chain was found in a study of cytomegalovirus exposure and HLA in healthy donors. PCR employed 60 Vbeta and 13 Jbeta primers. Some clones are missing from TCRdb's copy, which holds only in-frame ones; the method was immunoSEQ multiplex PCR. The sample consists of about 190,000 clones, roughly 80% of them appearing once. Unmatched junction bases numbered 7, after V lost 3 bases and J lost 0 bases. Per the germline V gene, CDR1 is SGDLS and CDR2 is YYNGEE. The length of the CDR3 is 17 residues. The chain carries TRBV9 and TRBJ2-2; 8 positions agree with TRBD2. The sequenced sample consisted of PBMCs. This sequence was found in a boy aged 5 to 17 in good health and CMV-seronegative. The CDR3: CASSEVAGPANTGELFF. The CDR3 DNA is TGTGCCAGCAGCGAAGTAGCGGGGCCTGCGAACACCGGGGAGCTGTTTTTT.